The entry that follows covers one TCR beta chain sequence. This specimen comes from a study of blood T cell repertoires in COVID-19. Whole-study context: Acute and convalescent COVID-19 specimens originated in the United States, Italy and Spain. From T cells, B-cell-depleted T cells, or PBMCs came the material, which was cDNA or gDNA.

The Seattle patients, enrolled during active infection, were followed longitudinally. CDR1 LGHNA and CDR2 YNFKEQ come from the germline V gene. Deletions cut 1 base from V and 2 bases from J, with 15 bases between. This CDR3 spans 17 amino acids. Original processing notes: Reference gene primer amplification gave estimated nucleated cell counts. Some clones are missing from TCRdb's copy, which holds only in-frame ones; the method was immunoSEQ multiplex PCR. V and J calls and clone size come straight from that table; D and trimming were deduced from the DNA. The sample holds hundreds of thousands of clones, about 90% seen once.

The receptor was derived from a man aged 18 to 30 with COVID-19, enrolled during active disease. This chain uses TRBV4-2 with TRBJ2-1; D perhaps matches TRBD2 (5 bases). The specimen was peripheral blood. The CDR3 DNA reads TGTGCCAGCAGCCAAGTACGCACTAGGGTCACCTACAATGAGCAGTTCTTC. Translated: CASSQVRTRVTYNEQFF.